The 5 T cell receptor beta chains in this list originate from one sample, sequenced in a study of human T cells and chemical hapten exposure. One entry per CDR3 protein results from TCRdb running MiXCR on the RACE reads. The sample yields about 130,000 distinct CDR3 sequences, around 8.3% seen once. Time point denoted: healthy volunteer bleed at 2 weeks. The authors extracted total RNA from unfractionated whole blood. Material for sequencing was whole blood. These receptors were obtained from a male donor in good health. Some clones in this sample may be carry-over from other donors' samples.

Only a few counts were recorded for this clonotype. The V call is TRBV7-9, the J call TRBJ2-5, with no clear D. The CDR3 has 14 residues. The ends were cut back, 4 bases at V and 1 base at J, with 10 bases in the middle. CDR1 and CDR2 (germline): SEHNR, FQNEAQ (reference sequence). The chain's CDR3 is CASSSGYPQETQYF. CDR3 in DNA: TGTGCCAGCAGCTCGGGCTATCCCCAAGAGACCCAGTACTTC.

CDR3 coding DNA: TGTGCCAGCAGTTTAGATTTTTGGACTAGCGGGGACACCGGGGAGCTGTTTTTT. Protein product: CASSLDFWTSGDTGELFF. The J gene is TRBJ2-2, the V gene TRBV12-3 or TRBV12-4; 12 bases are shared with TRBD2. Germline trimming cut 1 base from V and 3 bases from J; bases unmatched to any gene: 6. This CDR3 has 18 residues.

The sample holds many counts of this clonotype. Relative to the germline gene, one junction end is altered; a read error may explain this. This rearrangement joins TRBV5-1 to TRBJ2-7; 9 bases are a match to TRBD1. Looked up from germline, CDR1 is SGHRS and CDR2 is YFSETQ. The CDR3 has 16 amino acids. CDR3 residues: CASSPGQGMVRFRALF. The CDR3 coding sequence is TGCGCCAGCAGCCCGGGACAGGGTATGGTCCGCTTTCGAGCTCTTTTC.

The CDR3 region is CASSLATGQGILLHF. For the CDR3, the DNA is TGTGCCAGCAGCTTGGCCACGGGACAGGGGATACTCCTCCACTTT. This rearrangement joins TRBV5-5 to TRBJ1-6, with 10 bases that match TRBD1. Germline V gives CDR1 SGHKS, CDR2 YYEKEE (reference sequence). The CDR3 loop spans 15 amino acids. J lost 15 bases, V lost 0 bases, and 9 bases had no gene match.

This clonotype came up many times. The CDR3 region has the DNA TGTGCCAGCAGCCCGGGATCACATAGCAATCAGCCCCAGCATTTT. Its translation: CASSPGSHSNQPQHF. The chain joins TRBV7-9 to TRBJ1-5, with D unresolved. The CDR3 is made up of 15 amino acids. Trimming stripped 5 bases from V and 0 bases from J, with 11 bases between. Germline loops: CDR1 SEHNR, CDR2 FQNEAQ (reference sequence).